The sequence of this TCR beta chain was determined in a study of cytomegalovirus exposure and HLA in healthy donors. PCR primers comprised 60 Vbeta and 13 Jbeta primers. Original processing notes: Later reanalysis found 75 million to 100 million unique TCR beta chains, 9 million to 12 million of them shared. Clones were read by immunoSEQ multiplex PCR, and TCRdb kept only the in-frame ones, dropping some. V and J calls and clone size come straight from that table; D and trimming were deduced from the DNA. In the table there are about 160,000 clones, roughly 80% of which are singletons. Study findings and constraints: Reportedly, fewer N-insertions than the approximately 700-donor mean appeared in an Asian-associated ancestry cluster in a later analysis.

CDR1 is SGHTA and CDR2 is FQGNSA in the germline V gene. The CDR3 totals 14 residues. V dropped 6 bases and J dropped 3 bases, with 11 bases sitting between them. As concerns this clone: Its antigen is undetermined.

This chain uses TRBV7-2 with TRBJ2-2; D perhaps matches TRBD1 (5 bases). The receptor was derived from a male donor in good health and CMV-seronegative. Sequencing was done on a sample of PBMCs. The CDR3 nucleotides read TGTGCCAGCAGAGGGGCCCGGGACACCGGGGAGCTGTTTTTT. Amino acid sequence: CASRGARDTGELFF.